The clone carrying this T cell receptor (beta chain) was seen a few times. The sample comes from a study of CD8+ T cells in alopecia areata. With 5 bases clipped from V and 5 bases from J, the junction kept 6 bases outside the gene matches. This CDR3 has 13 amino acids. CDR1 is SQVTM, CDR2 ANQGSEA, per germline. Sample treatment: oral pan-JAK inhibitor, 5-10 mg twice daily. Following RNA extraction, reverse transcription yielded cDNA that acted as the sequencing template. Some clones are missing from TCRdb's copy, which holds only in-frame ones; the method was immunoSEQ multiplex PCR. There are roughly 180,000 clones in the sample; 50% to 65% occur only once, and 10% to 13% lies in the top ten.

This receptor was obtained from a human donor with alopecia areata. The V and J genes are TRBV29-1 and TRBJ2-5, with 9 bases matching TRBD1. The specimen comprised CD8+ T cells sorted from blood, sampled at week 24, from a patient treated with tofacitinib. The CDR3 DNA sequence: TGCAGCGTTTACACAGGGGGCACGGAGACCCAGTACTTC. It codes for CSVYTGGTETQYF.